The 18 T cell receptor beta chains given below trace back to one sample, sequenced in a study of T cell responses to AZD1222 COVID-19 vaccine (dated by TCRdb to the early 2020s). Library prep was done by the immunoSEQ multiplex PCR assay. The clones in this table, taken by TCRdb from immuneACCESS, are in-frame only. Not every clone is retained; where verified, under half of the shortfall comes from an unresolved V gene, and the cause of the rest is unknown. This sample comprises more than 100,000 clones, roughly 91% of them detected only once. Roughly 1.3% of the sample lies in the top ten. The time point label here, explained by the study, means: baseline before first vaccination. The material was peripheral blood, obtained on day 0 of AZD1222 vaccination. These receptors all come from an adult in good health.

V gene TRBV7-8 combines with J gene TRBJ2-7; D ambiguous. CDR1 is SGHVS, CDR2 FQNEAQ, per germline. Trimming stripped 8 bases from V and 0 bases from J, with 11 bases between. The CDR3 is made up of 13 amino acids. The CDR3: CASGRPSSYEQYF. The CDR3 nucleotides are TGTGCCAGCGGCCGACCGAGCTCCTACGAGCAGTACTTC.

The V call is TRBV19, the J call TRBJ2-3; the D gene is possibly TRBD2 (6 bases). The germline CDR1 and CDR2 sequences are LNHDA and SQIVND (reference sequence). With 4 bases removed from V and 1 base from J, the gap between germline ends came to 15 bases. The CDR3 covers 16 residues. CDR3 region: CASSTHRRRGTDTQYF. CDR3 bases: TGTGCCAGTAGTACCCACCGGAGGAGGGGCACAGATACGCAGTATTTT.

The gene calls are TRBV2 and TRBJ2-5, with a weak D call TRBD1 (7 bases). Germline-derived CDR1 and CDR2 are SNHLY and FYNNEI. The CDR3 length is 14 residues. Trimming took off 10 bases at V and 0 bases at J, with 15 bases between the two ends. The CDR3 region has the DNA TGTGCCATAGCGACAGGGAGGTACCAAGAGACCCAGTACTTC. Translating it yields CAIATGRYQETQYF.

V usage is TRBV6-1 and J usage is TRBJ2-7; D uncertain. Germline V gives CDR1 MNHNS, CDR2 SASEGT. This CDR3 comprises 14 residues. The germline V and J ends were trimmed by 3 bases and 7 bases, with 16 bases remaining between them. In DNA, the CDR3 is TGTGCCAGCAGTGAGCCCCGCCTGGTCCTGGAGCAGTACTTC. It codes for CASSEPRLVLEQYF.

The chain uses TRBV6-1 and TRBJ2-3; the D gene could be TRBD1 or TRBD2 (6 bases each). The CDR3 loop spans 14 amino acids. V was trimmed by 2 bases and J by 2 bases, leaving 8 bases between them. Germline V gene data show CDR1 as MNHNS and CDR2 as SASEGT. The CDR3 is CASSEWGATDTQYF. CDR3 nucleotides: TGTGCCAGCAGTGAATGGGGGGCCACAGATACGCAGTATTTT.

This clone was seen only once. The chain couples TRBV12-5 to TRBJ2-7; no definite D call. CDR1 is LGHNT, CDR2 FRNRAP, per germline. CDR3 length: 16 amino acids. V lost 0 bases and J 5 bases, leaving 17 bases between the germline ends. CDR3 sequence (DNA): TGTGCTAGTGGTTTGGTAGGGTCTGGCTCATCAGACGAGCAGTACTTC. Protein sequence: CASGLVGSGSSDEQYF.

This clone appeared a single time. J is TRBJ2-7 and V is TRBV16; 10 bases line up with TRBD1. Germline trimming cut 3 bases from V and 0 bases from J; bases unmatched to any gene: 8. CDR3 length: 17 amino acids. Germline CDR1 KGHSY, CDR2 FQNENV. The CDR3 loop is CASSQPGTGVSSYEQYF. In nucleotides, the CDR3 is TGTGCCAGCAGCCAGCCCGGGACAGGGGTAAGCTCCTACGAGCAGTACTTC. The full variable domain, rest sourced from reference TRBV16 and TRBJ2-7, is GEEVAQTPKHLVRGEGQKAKLYCAPIKGHSYVFWYQQVLKNEFKFLISFQNENVFDETGMPKERFSAKCLPNSPCSLEIQATKLEDSAVYFCASSQPGTGVSSYEQYFGPGTRLTVT.

This sequence joins TRBV6-5 and TRBJ1-2; 9 bases fit TRBD1. Germline assignment: CDR1 MNHEY and CDR2 SVGAGI. The CDR3 sequence is 15 residues long. V shed 5 bases, J shed 6 bases, and the junction held 10 bases outside the gene matches. The CDR3 region is CASSPSGTGRDGYTF. The CDR3 region has the DNA TGTGCCAGCAGTCCCTCCGGGACAGGGAGGGATGGCTACACCTTC.

The chain carries TRBV27 and TRBJ2-7; 8 positions match TRBD2. The V gene's germline CDR1 is MNHEY and CDR2 SMNVEV (reference sequence). V dropped 4 bases and J dropped 7; count of bases not matched to a gene: 3. The CDR3 has 12 residues. For the CDR3, the DNA is TGTGCCAGCAGTTCGGGGGGGGTAGAGCAGTACTTC. Translation: CASSSGGVEQYF.

The J gene is TRBJ2-3, the V gene TRBV5-1; unclear D gene. The V gene's germline CDR1 is SGHRS and CDR2 YFSETQ. This CDR3 contains 14 residues. V was pared by 0 bases and J by 2 bases, with 7 bases between. For the CDR3, the DNA is TGCGCCAGCAGCTTGGAGGCTCCCACAGATACGCAGTATTTT. Encoded protein: CASSLEAPTDTQYF.

The V call is TRBV23-1, the J call TRBJ2-3; 11 nucleotides line up with TRBD1. TRBV23-1 falls under the ORF class, with uncertain function. This CDR3 has 14 residues. The trim removed 8 bases at V and 3 bases at J, leaving 4 bases unmatched. CDR3 sequence reads: CASPGTGGTDTQYF. DNA of the CDR3: TGCGCCAGCCCAGGGACAGGGGGGACAGATACGCAGTATTTT.

This sequence joins TRBV7-2 and TRBJ1-5; 7 bases align to TRBD1. The V and J ends lost 1 base and 4 bases, in that order; junction bases with no gene match: 4. Germline V gene data show CDR1 as SGHTA and CDR2 as FQGNSA. CDR3 size: 15 residues. The CDR3 is CASSLGQGKNQPQHF. The CDR3 coding sequence is TGTGCCAGCAGCTTAGGACAGGGCAAAAATCAGCCCCAGCATTTT.

This clone turned up a few times. The chain recombines TRBV10-2 with TRBJ2-7, with D maybe TRBD1 (6 bases). Trimming shortened V by 5 bases and J by 3 bases, and 8 bases separated the two germline ends. CDR3 length equals 12 residues. Germline V CDR1 and CDR2: WSHSY, SAAADI. DNA of the CDR3: TGCGCCAGCAGTAGGGGACACTACGAGCAGTACTTC. Its translation is CASSRGHYEQYF.

V usage is TRBV11-2 and J usage is TRBJ2-7; TRBD2 aligns across 8 bases. The junction had 8 bases not matched to a gene; V was cut back by 1 base and J by 0 bases. This CDR3 region has 17 residues. Germline CDR1 is SGHAT and CDR2 is FQNNGV. In DNA form, the CDR3 reads TGTGCCAGCAGCTTAGTGACTAGCGCAATTGTCTCCTACGAGCAGTACTTC. Translation gives CASSLVTSAIVSYEQYF.

The chain joins TRBV27 to TRBJ1-2; 7 nucleotides agree with TRBD1. From germline, CDR1 is MNHEY and CDR2 SMNVEV (reference sequence). V gave up 5 bases and J gave up 2 bases; unmatched junction bases: 2. This CDR3 has 13 residues. CDR3 amino acids: CASSPGQNYGYTF. CDR3 sequence (DNA): TGTGCCAGCAGTCCGGGACAGAACTATGGCTACACCTTC.

The genes are TRBV19 and TRBJ1-4; D is possibly TRBD1 (5 bases). V lost 7 bases and J 8 bases, leaving 20 bases between the germline ends. CDR1 is LNHDA and CDR2 is SQIVND in the germline V gene (reference sequence). This CDR3 has 15 amino acids. The CDR3 region has the DNA TGTGCCAGTAAGTCGACCGGGACTGCCTCGGAAAAACTGTTTTTT. As protein: CASKSTGTASEKLFF.

This clone was detected once. The chain couples TRBV6-5 to TRBJ1-2; TRBD1 matches 7 bases. Losses at the gene ends were 3 bases for V and 8 bases for J; bases not matched to a gene: 6. Germline assignment: CDR1 MNHEY and CDR2 SVGAGI. CDR3 length equals 13 residues. CDR3 protein: CASSYTGAGGYTF. The CDR3 DNA follows: TGTGCCAGCAGTTATACAGGGGCGGGAGGCTACACCTTC.

The chain recombines TRBV11-2 with TRBJ1-5; tentatively, D is TRBD1 (5 bases). The CDR3 is 14 residues long. V shed 1 base and J shed 6 bases, with 10 bases lying between them. Germline values: CDR1 SGHAT, CDR2 FQNNGV. The CDR3 DNA reads as TGTGCCAGCAGCTTAGTGCGGGGGAGTCAGCCCCAGCATTTT. Protein sequence: CASSLVRGSQPQHF.